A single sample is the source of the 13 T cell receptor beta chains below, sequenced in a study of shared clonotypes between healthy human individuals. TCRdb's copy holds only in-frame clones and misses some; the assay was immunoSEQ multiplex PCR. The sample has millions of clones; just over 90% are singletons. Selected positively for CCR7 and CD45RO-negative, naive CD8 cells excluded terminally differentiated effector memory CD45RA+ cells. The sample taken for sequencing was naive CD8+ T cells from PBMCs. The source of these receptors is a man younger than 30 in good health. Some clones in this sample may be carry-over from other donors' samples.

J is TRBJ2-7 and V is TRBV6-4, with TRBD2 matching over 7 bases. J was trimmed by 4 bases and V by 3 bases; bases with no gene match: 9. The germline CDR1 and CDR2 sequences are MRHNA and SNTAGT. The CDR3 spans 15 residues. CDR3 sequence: CASSESASGDYEQYF. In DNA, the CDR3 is TGTGCCAGCAGTGAATCGGCTAGCGGAGATTACGAGCAGTACTTC.

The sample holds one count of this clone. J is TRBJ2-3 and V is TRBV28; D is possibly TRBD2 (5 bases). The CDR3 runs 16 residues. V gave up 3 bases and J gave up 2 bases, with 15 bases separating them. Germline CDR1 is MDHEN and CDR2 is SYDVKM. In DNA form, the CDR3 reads TGTGCCAGCAGTTTCTTGGGAGACCTTTTCACAGATACGCAGTATTTT. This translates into CASSFLGDLFTDTQYF.

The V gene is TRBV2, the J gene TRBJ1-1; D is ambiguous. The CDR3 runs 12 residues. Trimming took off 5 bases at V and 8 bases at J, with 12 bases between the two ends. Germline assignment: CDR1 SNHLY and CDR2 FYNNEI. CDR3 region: CASSPPGREAFF. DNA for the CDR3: TGTGCCAGCAGTCCCCCTGGGAGGGAAGCTTTCTTT.

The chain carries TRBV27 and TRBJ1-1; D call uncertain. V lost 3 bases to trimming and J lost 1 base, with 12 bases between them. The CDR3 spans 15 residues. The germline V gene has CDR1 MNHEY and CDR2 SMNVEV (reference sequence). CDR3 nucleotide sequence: TGTGCCAGCAGTTTGGCGGGATGGGGGAACACTGAAGCTTTCTTT. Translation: CASSLAGWGNTEAFF.

CDR3 coding DNA: TGTGCCAGCAGCGTAGCCCCTTTGTCTGGGGGGGCCAAAAACATTCAGTACTTC. Translated: CASSVAPLSGGAKNIQYF. The V and J genes are TRBV9 and TRBJ2-4, with a weak D call TRBD2 (6 bases). Trimming left V 0 bases short and J 1 base short, with 17 bases between. The CDR3 runs 18 residues. Looked up from germline, CDR1 is SGDLS and CDR2 is YYNGEE. The whole variable domain, filled in from reference TRBV9 and TRBJ2-4, reads DSGVTQTPKHLITATGQRVTLRCSPRSGDLSVYWYQQSLDQGLQFLIQYYNGEERAKGNILERFSAQQFPDLHSELNLSSLELGDSALYFCASSVAPLSGGAKNIQYFGAGTRLSVL.

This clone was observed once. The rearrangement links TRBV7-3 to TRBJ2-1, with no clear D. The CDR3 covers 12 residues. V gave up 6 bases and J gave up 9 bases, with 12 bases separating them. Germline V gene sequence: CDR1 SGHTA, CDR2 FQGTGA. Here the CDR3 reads CASRGPFTEQFF. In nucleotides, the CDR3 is TGTGCCAGCAGGGGTCCGTTCACTGAGCAGTTCTTC.

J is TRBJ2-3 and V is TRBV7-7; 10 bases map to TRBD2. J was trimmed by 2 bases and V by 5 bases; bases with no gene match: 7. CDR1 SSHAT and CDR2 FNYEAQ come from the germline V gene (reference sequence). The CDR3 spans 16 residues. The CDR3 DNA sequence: TGTGCCAGCAGCCCGAGGACTAGCGGACCCACAGATACGCAGTATTTT. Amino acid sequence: CASSPRTSGPTDTQYF.

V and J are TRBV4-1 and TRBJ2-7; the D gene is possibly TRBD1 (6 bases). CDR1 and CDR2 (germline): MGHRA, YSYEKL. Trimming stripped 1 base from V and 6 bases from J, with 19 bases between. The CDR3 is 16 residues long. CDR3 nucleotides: TGCGCCAGCAGCCAAGCCGGTTTATTCAGGGGATCCGAGCAGTACTTC. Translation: CASSQAGLFRGSEQYF.

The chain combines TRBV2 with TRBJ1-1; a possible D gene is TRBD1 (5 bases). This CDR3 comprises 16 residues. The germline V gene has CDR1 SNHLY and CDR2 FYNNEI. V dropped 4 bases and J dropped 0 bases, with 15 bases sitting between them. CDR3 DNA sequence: TGTGCCAGCAGTGGAACCGGGACTACCATGAACACTGAAGCTTTCTTT. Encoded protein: CASSGTGTTMNTEAFF.

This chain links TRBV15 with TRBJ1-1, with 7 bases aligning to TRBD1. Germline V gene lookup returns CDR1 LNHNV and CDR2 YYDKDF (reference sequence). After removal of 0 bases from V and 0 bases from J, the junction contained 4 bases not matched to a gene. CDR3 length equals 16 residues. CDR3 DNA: TGTGCCACCAGCAGAGATACAGGGGAATTGAACACTGAAGCTTTCTTT. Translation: CATSRDTGELNTEAFF. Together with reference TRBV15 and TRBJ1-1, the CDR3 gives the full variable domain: DAMVIQNPRYQVTQFGKPVTLSCSQTLNHNVMYWYQQKSSQAPKLLFHYYDKDFNNEADTPDNFQSRRPNTSFCFLDIRSPGLGDTAMYLCATSRDTGELNTEAFFGQGTRLTVV.

CDR3 nucleotides: TGCGCCAGCAAAGGGCCCAACTATGGCTACACCTTC. Translated: CASKGPNYGYTF. The rearrangement uses TRBV4-3 and TRBJ1-2; no firm D call. The V gene lost 7 bases and the J gene lost 2 bases, with 8 bases spanning the gap. The CDR3 runs 12 residues. Germline values: CDR1 LGHNA, CDR2 YSLEER.

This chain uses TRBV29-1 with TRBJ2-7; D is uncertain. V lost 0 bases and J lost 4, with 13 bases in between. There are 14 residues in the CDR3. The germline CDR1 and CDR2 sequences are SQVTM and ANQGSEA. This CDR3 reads CSVEEGSIGYEQYF. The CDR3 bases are TGCAGCGTTGAAGAAGGGTCAATAGGGTACGAGCAGTACTTC.

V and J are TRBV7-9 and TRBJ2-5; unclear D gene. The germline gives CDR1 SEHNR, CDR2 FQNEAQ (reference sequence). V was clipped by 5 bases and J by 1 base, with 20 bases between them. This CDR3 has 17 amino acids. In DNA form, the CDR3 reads TGTGCCAGCAGCCAGAACCCCGCGGCAGGACCCCAAGAGACCCAGTACTTC. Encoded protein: CASSQNPAAGPQETQYF.